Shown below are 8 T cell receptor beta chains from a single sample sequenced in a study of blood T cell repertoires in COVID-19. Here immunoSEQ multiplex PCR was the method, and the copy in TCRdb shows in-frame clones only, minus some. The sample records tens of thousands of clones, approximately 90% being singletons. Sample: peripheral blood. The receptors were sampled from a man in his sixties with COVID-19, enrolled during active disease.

CDR3 nucleotides: TGCGCCAGCAGCCGAATAGCGGGAGGAATTGACTATGAGCAGTTCTTC. This codes for CASSRIAGGIDYEQFF. The chain employs TRBV4-1 and TRBJ2-1, with 10 bases fitting TRBD2. CDR1 is MGHRA and CDR2 is YSYEKL in the germline V gene. Germline trimming cut 4 bases from V and 8 bases from J; bases unmatched to any gene: 11. This CDR3 region has 16 residues.

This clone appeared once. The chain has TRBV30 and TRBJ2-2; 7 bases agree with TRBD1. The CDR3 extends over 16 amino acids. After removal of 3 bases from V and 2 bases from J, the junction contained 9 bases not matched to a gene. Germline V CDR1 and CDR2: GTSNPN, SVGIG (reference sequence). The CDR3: CAWRIAGTVNTGELFF. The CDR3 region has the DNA TGTGCCTGGAGGATAGCCGGGACAGTAAACACCGGGGAGCTGTTTTTT.

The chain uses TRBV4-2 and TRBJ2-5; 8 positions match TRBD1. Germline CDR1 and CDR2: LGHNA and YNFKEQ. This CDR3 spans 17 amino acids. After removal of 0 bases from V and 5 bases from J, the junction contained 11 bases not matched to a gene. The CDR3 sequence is CASSQDPGTGQVETQYF. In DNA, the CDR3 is TGTGCCAGCAGCCAAGATCCTGGGACAGGTCAAGTGGAGACCCAGTACTTC.

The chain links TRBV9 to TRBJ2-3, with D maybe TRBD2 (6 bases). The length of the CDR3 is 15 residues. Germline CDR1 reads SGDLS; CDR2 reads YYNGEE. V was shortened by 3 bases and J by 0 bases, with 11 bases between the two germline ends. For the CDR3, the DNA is TGTGCCAGCAGCGAGGGAGGTTATAGCACAGATACGCAGTATTTT. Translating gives CASSEGGYSTDTQYF.

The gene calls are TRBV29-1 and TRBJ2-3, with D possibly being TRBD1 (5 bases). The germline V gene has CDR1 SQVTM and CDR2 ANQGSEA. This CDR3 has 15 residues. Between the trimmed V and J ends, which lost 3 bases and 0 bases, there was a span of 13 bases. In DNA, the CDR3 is TGCAGCGTTGAGGGCAGGGAAGGGAGCACAGATACGCAGTATTTT. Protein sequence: CSVEGREGSTDTQYF.

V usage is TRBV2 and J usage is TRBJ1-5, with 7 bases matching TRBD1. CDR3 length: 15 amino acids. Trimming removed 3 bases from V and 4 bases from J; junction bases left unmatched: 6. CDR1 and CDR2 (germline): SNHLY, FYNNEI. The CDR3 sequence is CASSDRGRGNQPQHF. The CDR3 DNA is TGTGCCAGCAGTGATCGAGGCAGGGGGAATCAGCCCCAGCATTTT.

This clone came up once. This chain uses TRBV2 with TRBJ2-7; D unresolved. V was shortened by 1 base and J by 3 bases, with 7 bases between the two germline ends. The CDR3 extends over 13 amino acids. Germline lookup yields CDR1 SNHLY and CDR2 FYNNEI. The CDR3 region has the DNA TGTGCCAGCAGTGAAGACCAACTCTACGAGCAGTACTTC. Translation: CASSEDQLYEQYF.

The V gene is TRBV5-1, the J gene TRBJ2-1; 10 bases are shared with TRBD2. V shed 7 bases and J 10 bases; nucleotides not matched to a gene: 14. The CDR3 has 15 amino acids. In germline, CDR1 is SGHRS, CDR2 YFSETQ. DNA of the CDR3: TGCGCCAGCGAGCTCGGAAGCGGGAGGGCCGTGGAGCAGTTCTTC. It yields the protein CASELGSGRAVEQFF.